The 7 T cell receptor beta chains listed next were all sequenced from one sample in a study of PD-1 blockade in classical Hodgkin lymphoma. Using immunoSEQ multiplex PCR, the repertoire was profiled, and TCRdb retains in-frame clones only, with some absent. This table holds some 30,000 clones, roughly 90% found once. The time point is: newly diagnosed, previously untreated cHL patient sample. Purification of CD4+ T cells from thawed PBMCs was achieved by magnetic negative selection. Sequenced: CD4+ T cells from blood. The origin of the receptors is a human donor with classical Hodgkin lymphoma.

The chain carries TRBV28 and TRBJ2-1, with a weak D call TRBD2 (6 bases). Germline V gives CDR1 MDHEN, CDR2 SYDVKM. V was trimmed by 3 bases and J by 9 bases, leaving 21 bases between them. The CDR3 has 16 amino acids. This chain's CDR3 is CASSFGGSRAIGEQFF. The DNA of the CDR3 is TGTGCCAGCAGTTTCGGGGGATCTCGGGCGATCGGTGAGCAGTTCTTC.

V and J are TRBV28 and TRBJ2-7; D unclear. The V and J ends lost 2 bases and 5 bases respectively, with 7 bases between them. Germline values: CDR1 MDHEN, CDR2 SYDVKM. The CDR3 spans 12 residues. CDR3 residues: CASSLGEHEQYF. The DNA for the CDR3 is TGTGCCAGCAGTTTAGGGGAACACGAGCAGTACTTC.

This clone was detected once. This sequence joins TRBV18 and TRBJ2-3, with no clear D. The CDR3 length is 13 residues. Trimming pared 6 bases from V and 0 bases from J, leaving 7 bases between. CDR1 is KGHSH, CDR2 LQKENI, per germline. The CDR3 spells CASSYSSTDTQYF. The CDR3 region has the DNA TGTGCCAGCTCTTACTCTAGCACAGATACGCAGTATTTT.

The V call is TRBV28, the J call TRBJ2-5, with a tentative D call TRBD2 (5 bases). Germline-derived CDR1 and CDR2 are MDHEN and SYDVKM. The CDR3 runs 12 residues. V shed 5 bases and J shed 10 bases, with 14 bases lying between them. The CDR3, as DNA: TGTGCCAGCAGTCGGGGTGGGAACCTCCAGTACTTC. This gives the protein CASSRGGNLQYF.

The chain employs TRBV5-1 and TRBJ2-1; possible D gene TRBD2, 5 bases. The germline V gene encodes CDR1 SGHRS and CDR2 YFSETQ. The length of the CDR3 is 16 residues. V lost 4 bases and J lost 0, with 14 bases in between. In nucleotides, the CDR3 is TGCGCCAGCAGCACCCTTAGCGAGAGCTCCTACAATGAGCAGTTCTTC. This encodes CASSTLSESSYNEQFF. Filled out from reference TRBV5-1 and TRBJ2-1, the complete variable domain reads KAGVTQTPRYLIKTRGQQVTLSCSPISGHRSVSWYQQTPGQGLQFLFEYFSETQRNKGNFPGRFSGRQFSNSRSEMNVSTLELGDSALYLCASSTLSESSYNEQFFGPGTRLTVL.

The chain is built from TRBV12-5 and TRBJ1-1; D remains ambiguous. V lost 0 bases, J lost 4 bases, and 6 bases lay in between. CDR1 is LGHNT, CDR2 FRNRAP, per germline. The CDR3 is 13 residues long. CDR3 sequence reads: CASGLVNSTEAFF. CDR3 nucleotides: TGTGCTAGTGGTTTGGTAAATTCCACTGAAGCTTTCTTT.

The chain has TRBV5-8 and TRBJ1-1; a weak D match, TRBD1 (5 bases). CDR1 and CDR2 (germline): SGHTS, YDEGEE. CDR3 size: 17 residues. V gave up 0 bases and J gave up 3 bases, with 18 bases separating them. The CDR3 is CASSLAGQGGSDTEAFF. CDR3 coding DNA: TGTGCCAGCAGCTTGGCCGGGCAGGGAGGATCGGACACTGAAGCTTTCTTT. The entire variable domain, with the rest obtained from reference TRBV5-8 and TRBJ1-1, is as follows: EAGVTQSPTHLIKTRGQQATLRCSPISGHTSVYWYQQALGLGLQFLLWYDEGEERNRGNFPPRFSGRQFPNYSSELNVNALELEDSALYLCASSLAGQGGSDTEAFFGQGTRLTVV.